Here is one TCR beta chain with its context. The data are from a study of blood T cell repertoires in COVID-19. Measured with immunoSEQ multiplex PCR; TCRdb has only the in-frame clones, and not every one. The sample gives a few hundred thousand clones, 84% of which show up once; around 16% is in the top ten. Germline values: CDR1 MGHRA, CDR2 YSYEKL. The CDR3 totals 16 residues. V shed 3 bases, J shed 6 bases, and the junction held 11 bases outside the gene matches. Patients in Seattle were enrolled during active infection, then followed longitudinally. Sequenced input: peripheral blood. V is TRBV4-1 and J is TRBJ2-1; TRBD1 agrees at 7 bases. This TCR derives from a person between 65 and 80 years old with COVID-19, enrolled during active disease. The CDR3 here is CASSHPDRARANEQFF. The CDR3 bases are TGCGCCAGCAGCCATCCCGACAGGGCCCGAGCCAATGAGCAGTTCTTC.